This is a list of T cell receptor beta chains from one sample in a study of Ad26.COV2.S vaccination and SARS-CoV-2 variants. Profiled with immunoSEQ multiplex PCR; TCRdb holds only in-frame clones, not every one. Among 200,000 to 250,000 clones listed, around 89% were seen once. Material: peripheral blood, obtained in a trial of Ad26.COV2.S vaccine versus placebo. All receptors derive from a person aged 18 to 65 who received the Ad26.COV2.S COVID-19 vaccine or a placebo. CDR3s include the opening cysteine and the closing phenylalanine or tryptophan. Each record gives: D gene, V gene, clone size, J gene, CDR3 protein, CDR3 DNA. The D gene is left open where the match is weak. The size of a clone is reported for some rows only, either as once, few or many, or as a class for expanded clones.

NA	TRBV5-1	NA	TRBJ2-1	CASSWTRNNEQFF	TGCGCCAGCAGCTGGACCAGAAACAATGAGCAGTTCTTC
NA	TRBV6-4	once	TRBJ2-3	CASSEGGGDTQYF	TGTGCCAGCAGTGAAGGAGGGGGGGATACGCAGTATTTT
NA	TRBV28	NA	TRBJ1-2	CASSFAGAHGYTF	TGTGCCAGCAGTTTTGCGGGGGCTCATGGCTACACCTTC
NA	TRBV19	NA	TRBJ1-1	CASSIVGAPNTEAFF	TGTGCCAGTAGTATAGTGGGGGCACCGAACACTGAAGCTTTCTTT
NA	TRBV29-1	NA	TRBJ2-7	CSVGASSYEQYF	TGCAGCGTTGGGGCGAGCTCCTACGAGCAGTACTTC
NA	TRBV29-1	NA	TRBJ2-3	CSARQGRTDTQYF	TGCAGCGCTCGGCAGGGACGCACAGATACGCAGTATTTT
NA	TRBV10-3	NA	TRBJ2-7	CAIRSGGPSSYEQYF	TGTGCCATCAGATCCGGGGGGCCCAGCTCCTACGAGCAGTACTTC
TRBD2	TRBV2	NA	TRBJ2-7	CASSERTSGEQYF	TGTGCCAGCAGTGAAAGGACTAGCGGCGAGCAGTACTTC
NA	TRBV5-6	NA	TRBJ2-7	CASSLAGGSNEQYF	TGTGCCAGCAGCTTGGCAGGGGGGTCTAACGAGCAGTACTTC
TRBD2	TRBV9	NA	TRBJ2-2	CASSVALAGQNTGELFF	TGTGCCAGCAGCGTAGCGCTAGCGGGGCAAAACACCGGGGAGCTGTTTTTT
NA	TRBV19	NA	TRBJ1-5	CASSSGGNQPQHF	TGTGCCAGTAGTTCAGGCGGCAATCAGCCCCAGCATTTT
NA	TRBV6-2/TRBV6-3	few	TRBJ1-3	CASSYGQPGNTIYF	TGTGCCAGCAGTTACGGACAGCCTGGAAACACCATATATTTT
TRBD2	TRBV7-8	NA	TRBJ2-2	CASSLRRLAGGELFF	TGTGCCAGCAGCCTAAGGCGACTAGCGGGCGGGGAGCTGTTTTTT
NA	TRBV6-5	NA	TRBJ2-7	CASRVGYEQYF	TGTGCCAGCAGGGTGGGCTACGAGCAGTACTTC
NA	TRBV18	NA	TRBJ1-2	CASSPSGWSSRGYTF	TGTGCCAGCTCACCTTCAGGCTGGAGCTCGCGGGGCTACACCTTC
NA	TRBV19	NA	TRBJ2-2	CATTRQGTTGELFF	TGTGCCACGACTCGGCAGGGCACCACCGGGGAGCTGTTTTTT
TRBD1	TRBV7-8	NA	TRBJ1-2	CASSLTGQTNYGYTF	TGTGCCAGCAGCTTGACAGGGCAAACTAACTATGGCTACACCTTC
NA	TRBV6-2/TRBV6-3	once	TRBJ2-1	CASSRPRNEQFF	TGTGCCAGCAGCCGCCCCCGCAATGAGCAGTTCTTC
NA	TRBV24-1	NA	TRBJ2-7	CATSDRRTSYEQYF	TGTGCCACCAGTGATCGACGGACCTCCTACGAGCAGTACTTC
NA	TRBV6-5	NA	TRBJ1-5	CASRLTVHSNQPQHF	TGTGCCAGCAGACTAACAGTGCATAGCAATCAGCCCCAGCATTTT
NA	TRBV3-1/TRBV3-2	NA	TRBJ2-2	CASSPGVVNTGELFF	TGTGCCAGCAGCCCGGGGGTTGTGAACACCGGGGAGCTGTTTTTT
NA	TRBV9	NA	TRBJ2-4	CASSAAALADAKNIQYF	TGTGCCAGCAGCGCCGCGGCGCTAGCAGATGCCAAAAACATTCAGTACTTC
NA	TRBV10-3	once	TRBJ1-5	CAISESGSNQPQHF	TGTGCCATCAGCGAGTCAGGAAGCAATCAGCCCCAGCATTTT
NA	TRBV9	NA	TRBJ1-2	CASSVDSRTFNYGYTF	TGTGCCAGCAGCGTAGATTCGAGGACCTTTAACTATGGCTACACCTTC
TRBD2	TRBV7-9	NA	TRBJ2-3	CASREHGGAGGTDTQYF	TGTGCCAGCAGGGAACACGGTGGGGCGGGGGGCACAGATACGCAGTATTTT
NA	TRBV7-9	NA	TRBJ2-7	CASSLQGFNEQYF	TGTGCCAGCAGCTTACAGGGATTCAACGAGCAGTACTTC
TRBD1	TRBV3-1/TRBV3-2	NA	TRBJ1-3	CASSRQGASGNTIYF	TGTGCCAGCAGCCGACAGGGTGCCTCTGGAAACACCATATATTTT
NA	TRBV25-1	NA	TRBJ2-5	CASSARQGETQYF	TGTGCCAGCAGTGCCCGCCAAGGGGAGACCCAGTACTTC
NA	TRBV11-2	NA	TRBJ2-7	CASSFFEHYEQYF	TGTGCCAGCAGCTTTTTCGAGCACTACGAGCAGTACTTC
NA	TRBV3-1/TRBV3-2	NA	TRBJ2-1	CASSQGGRNEQFF	TGTGCCAGCAGCCAAGGAGGGAGGAATGAGCAGTTCTTC
NA	TRBV7-2	NA	TRBJ1-1	CASSLGERGARLF	TGTGCCAGCAGCTTAGGTGAGAGGGGGGCCCGGCTCTTT
TRBD1	TRBV6-5	NA	TRBJ2-5	CASSTHRGKTQYF	TGTGCCAGCAGCACTCACAGGGGAAAGACCCAGTACTTC
TRBD1	TRBV7-6	once	TRBJ1-2	CASSLGTGGNGYTF	TGTGCCAGCAGCTTAGGAACAGGGGGCAATGGCTACACCTTC
NA	TRBV7-9	NA	TRBJ2-1	CASSNFERRLHEQFF	TGTGCCAGCAGCAACTTCGAAAGAAGACTCCATGAGCAGTTCTTC
NA	TRBV2	NA	TRBJ1-4	CASRALGQPNEKLFF	TGTGCCAGCAGGGCGCTAGGACAGCCTAATGAAAAACTGTTTTTT
TRBD2	TRBV9	NA	TRBJ2-2	CASSVESSGGYTGELFF	TGTGCCAGCAGCGTAGAGAGTAGCGGGGGTTATACCGGGGAGCTGTTTTTT
NA	TRBV27	NA	TRBJ1-4	CASILPGVGTRNEKLFF	TGTGCCAGCATACTGCCGGGAGTGGGGACACGGAATGAAAAACTGTTTTTT
NA	TRBV19	NA	TRBJ2-7	CASTPGTGPYEQYF	TGTGCCAGTACCCCAGGGACTGGGCCCTACGAGCAGTACTTC
NA	TRBV19	NA	TRBJ1-2	CASSPPRENYGYTF	TGTGCCAGTAGTCCCCCCAGGGAAAACTATGGCTACACCTTC
TRBD1	TRBV6-4	many	TRBJ2-3	CASSDETGGADTQYF	TGTGCCAGCAGTGACGAGACAGGGGGCGCAGATACGCAGTATTTT
NA	TRBV5-8	NA	TRBJ2-2	CASSLGPYTGELFF	TGTGCCAGCAGCTTGGGACCATACACCGGGGAGCTGTTTTTT
NA	TRBV6-2/TRBV6-3	NA	TRBJ2-3	CASSLTVGSGTDTQYF	TGTGCCAGCAGTTTAACCGTAGGGTCTGGCACAGATACGCAGTATTTT
TRBD1	TRBV18	NA	TRBJ1-2	CASSPPGQGINYGYTF	TGTGCCAGCTCACCTCCGGGACAGGGGATTAACTATGGCTACACCTTC
NA	TRBV4-2	NA	TRBJ2-3	CASSQGTGDTQYF	TGTGCCAGCAGCCAAGGTACAGGGGATACGCAGTATTTT
TRBD1	TRBV6-6	few	TRBJ1-4	CASSRGIGKLFF	TGTGCCAGCAGCAGGGGGATTGGGAAACTGTTTTTT
NA	TRBV6-4	NA	TRBJ1-2	CASSDREGYGYTF	TGTGCCAGCAGTGACAGGGAGGGCTATGGCTACACCTTC